This T cell receptor (beta chain) appears in the sequencing data of a study of blood T cell repertoires in COVID-19. About the study: From the United States, Italy and Spain came samples of acute and convalescent COVID-19. Sample material is recorded as cDNA or gDNA derived from T cells, B-cell-depleted T cells, or PBMCs.

Methods used by the authors: Counts of nucleated cells, estimated from reference gene primer amplification, were obtained. The assay was immunoSEQ multiplex PCR, and TCRdb's table has in-frame clones only and misses some. V, J and clone size are taken as reported in that table, and D and trimming were inferred from the DNA itself. The table shows around 180,000 clones, with around 67% occurring only once. The germline CDR1 and CDR2 sequences are MGHDK and SYGVNS. V lost 2 bases to trimming and J lost 8 bases, with 15 bases between them. This CDR3 is built from 15 residues. The rearrangement links TRBV25-1 to TRBJ1-4; weak D call: TRBD1 (6 bases). This TCR derives from an elderly woman with acute or convalescent COVID-19. Sequencing was done on a sample of peripheral blood. CDR3 sequence: CASSEQGIGKEKLFF. The CDR3 nucleotides are TGTGCCAGCAGTGAACAGGGGATTGGGAAGGAAAAACTGTTTTTT.